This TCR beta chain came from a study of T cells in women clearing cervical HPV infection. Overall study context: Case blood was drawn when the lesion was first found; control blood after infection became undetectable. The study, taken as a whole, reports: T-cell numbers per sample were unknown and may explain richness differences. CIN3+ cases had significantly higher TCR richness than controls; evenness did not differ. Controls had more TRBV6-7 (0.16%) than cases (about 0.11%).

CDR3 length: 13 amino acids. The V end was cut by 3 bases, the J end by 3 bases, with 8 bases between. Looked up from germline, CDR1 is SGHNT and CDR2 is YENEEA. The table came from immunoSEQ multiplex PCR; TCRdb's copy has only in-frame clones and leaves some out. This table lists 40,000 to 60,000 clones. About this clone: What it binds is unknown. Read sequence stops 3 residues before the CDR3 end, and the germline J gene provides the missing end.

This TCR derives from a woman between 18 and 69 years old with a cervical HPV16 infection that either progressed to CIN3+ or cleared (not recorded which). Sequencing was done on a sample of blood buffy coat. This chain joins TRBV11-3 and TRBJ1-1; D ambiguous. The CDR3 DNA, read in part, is TGTGCCAGCAGCTTCATGGGCGACACTGAA. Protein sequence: CASSFMGDTE. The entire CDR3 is CASSFMGDTEAFF. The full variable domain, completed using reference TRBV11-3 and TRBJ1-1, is EAGVVQSPRYKIIEKKQPVAFWCNPISGHNTLYWYLQNLGQGPELLIRYENEEAVDDSQLPKDRFSAERLKGVDSTLKIQPAELGDSAVYLCASSFMGDTEAFFGQGTRLTVV.